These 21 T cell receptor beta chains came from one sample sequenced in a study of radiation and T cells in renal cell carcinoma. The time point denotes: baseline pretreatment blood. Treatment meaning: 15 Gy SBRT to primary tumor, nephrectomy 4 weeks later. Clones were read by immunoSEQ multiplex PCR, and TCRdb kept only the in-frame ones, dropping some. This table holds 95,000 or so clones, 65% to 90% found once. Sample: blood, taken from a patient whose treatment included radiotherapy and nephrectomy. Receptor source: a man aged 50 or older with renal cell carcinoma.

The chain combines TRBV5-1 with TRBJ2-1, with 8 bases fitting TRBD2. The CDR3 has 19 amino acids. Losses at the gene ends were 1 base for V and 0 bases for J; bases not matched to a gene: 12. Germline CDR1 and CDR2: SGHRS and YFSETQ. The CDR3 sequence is CASSLREGPGGDSYNEQFF. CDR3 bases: TGCGCCAGCAGCTTGCGGGAGGGCCCCGGGGGCGACTCCTACAATGAGCAGTTCTTC.

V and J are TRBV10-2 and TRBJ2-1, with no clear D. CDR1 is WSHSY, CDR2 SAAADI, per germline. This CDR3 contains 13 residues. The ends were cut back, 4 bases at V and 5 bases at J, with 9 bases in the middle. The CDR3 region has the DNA TGCGCCAGCAGTGGATTTGAGGACAATGAGCAGTTCTTC. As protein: CASSGFEDNEQFF.

CDR3 region: CASSVGQENYGYTF. The CDR3 DNA follows: TGTGCCAGCAGCGTTGGACAGGAGAACTATGGCTACACCTTC. This chain connects TRBV5-6 to TRBJ1-2; 7 nucleotides match TRBD1. This CDR3 has 14 amino acids. CDR1 is SGHDT and CDR2 is YYEEEE in the germline V gene. J gave up 2 bases and V 4 bases, and 5 bases lay outside the gene matches.

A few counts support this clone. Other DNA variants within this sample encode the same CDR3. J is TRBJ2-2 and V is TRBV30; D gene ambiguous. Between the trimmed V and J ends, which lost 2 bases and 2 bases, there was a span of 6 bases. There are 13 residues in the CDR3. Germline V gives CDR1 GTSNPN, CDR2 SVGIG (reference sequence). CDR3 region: CAWSLGNTGELFF. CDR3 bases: TGTGCCTGGAGTTTGGGTAACACCGGGGAGCTGTTTTTT.

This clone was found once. CDR3 nucleotide sequence: TGTGCCAGCAGTTCACCGGGACAGGAAAGCGAGCAGTACTTC. Residues: CASSSPGQESEQYF. The chain carries TRBV6-5 and TRBJ2-7, with 8 bases aligning to TRBD1. Germline CDR1 MNHEY, CDR2 SVGAGI. There are 14 residues in the CDR3. V shed 4 bases, J shed 6 bases, and the junction held 8 bases outside the gene matches.

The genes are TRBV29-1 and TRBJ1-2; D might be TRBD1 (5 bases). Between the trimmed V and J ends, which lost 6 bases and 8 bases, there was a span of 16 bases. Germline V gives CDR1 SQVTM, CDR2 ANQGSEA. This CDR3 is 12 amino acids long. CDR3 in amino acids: CSVQQESDGYTF. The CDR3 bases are TGCAGCGTGCAACAGGAAAGTGACGGCTACACCTTC. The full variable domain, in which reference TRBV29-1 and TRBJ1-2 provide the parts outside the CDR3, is SAVISQKPSRDICQRGTSLTIQCQVDSQVTMMFWYRQQPGQSLTLIATANQGSEATYESGFVIDKFPISRPNLTFSTLTVSNMSPEDSSIYLCSVQQESDGYTFGSGTRLTVV.

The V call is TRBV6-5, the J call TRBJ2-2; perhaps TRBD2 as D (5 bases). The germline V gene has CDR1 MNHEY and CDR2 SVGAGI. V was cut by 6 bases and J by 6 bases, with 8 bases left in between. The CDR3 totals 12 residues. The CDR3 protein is CASRAGAGELFF. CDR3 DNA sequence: TGTGCCAGCAGGGCCGGGGCCGGGGAGCTGTTTTTT.

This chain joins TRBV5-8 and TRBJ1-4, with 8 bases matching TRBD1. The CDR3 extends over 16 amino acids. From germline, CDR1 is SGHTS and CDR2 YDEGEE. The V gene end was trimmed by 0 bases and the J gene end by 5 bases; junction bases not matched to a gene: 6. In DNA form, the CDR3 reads TGTGCCAGCAGCTTGGGGACAGGGAGGTTAAATGAAAAACTGTTTTTT. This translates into CASSLGTGRLNEKLFF. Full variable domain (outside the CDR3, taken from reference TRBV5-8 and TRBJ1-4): EAGVTQSPTHLIKTRGQQATLRCSPISGHTSVYWYQQALGLGLQFLLWYDEGEERNRGNFPPRFSGRQFPNYSSELNVNALELEDSALYLCASSLGTGRLNEKLFFGSGTQLSVL.

Here the CDR3 DNA reads TGTGCCTGGAGTGTTCTGTCCCGGGACTCCTCTAGCACAGATACGCAGTATTTT. This encodes CAWSVLSRDSSSTDTQYF. The rearrangement links TRBV30 to TRBJ2-3; possible D gene TRBD2, 6 bases. Trimming took off 0 bases at V and 0 bases at J, with 19 bases between the two ends. The CDR3 is 18 residues long. Germline CDR1 reads GTSNPN; CDR2 reads SVGIG (reference sequence).

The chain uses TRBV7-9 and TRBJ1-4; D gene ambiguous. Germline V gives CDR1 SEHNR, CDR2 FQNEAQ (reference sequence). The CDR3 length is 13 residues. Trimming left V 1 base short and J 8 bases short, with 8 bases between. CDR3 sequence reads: CASSLVVPEKLFF. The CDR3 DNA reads TGTGCCAGCAGCTTAGTTGTGCCGGAAAAACTGTTTTTT.

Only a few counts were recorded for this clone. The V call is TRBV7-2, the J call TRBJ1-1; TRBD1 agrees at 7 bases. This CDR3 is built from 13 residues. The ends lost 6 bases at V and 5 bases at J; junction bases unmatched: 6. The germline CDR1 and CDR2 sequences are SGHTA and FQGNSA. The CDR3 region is CASRRDRVTEAFF. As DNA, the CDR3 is TGTGCCAGCAGGCGCGACAGGGTGACTGAAGCTTTCTTT.

The chain's CDR3 is CASSWTSGDYEQYF. DNA of the CDR3: TGTGCCAGCAGCTGGACTAGCGGGGACTACGAGCAGTACTTC. The chain recombines TRBV7-2 with TRBJ2-7; 12 positions match TRBD2. The CDR3 spans 14 residues. V shed 4 bases and J 3 bases; nucleotides not matched to a gene: 1. CDR1 is SGHTA and CDR2 is FQGNSA in the germline V gene. Together with reference TRBV7-2 and TRBJ2-7, the CDR3 gives the full variable domain: GAGVSQSPSNKVTEKGKDVELRCDPISGHTALYWYRQSLGQGLEFLIYFQGNSAPDKSGLPSDRFSAERTGGSVSTLTIQRTQQEDSAVYLCASSWTSGDYEQYFGPGTRLTVT.

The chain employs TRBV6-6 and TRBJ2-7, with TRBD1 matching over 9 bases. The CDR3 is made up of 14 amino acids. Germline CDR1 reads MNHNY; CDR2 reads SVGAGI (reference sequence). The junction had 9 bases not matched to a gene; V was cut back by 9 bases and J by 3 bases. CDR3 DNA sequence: TGTGCCAGTGCCGGGACAGGGTTTATCTACGAGCAGTACTTC. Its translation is CASAGTGFIYEQYF.

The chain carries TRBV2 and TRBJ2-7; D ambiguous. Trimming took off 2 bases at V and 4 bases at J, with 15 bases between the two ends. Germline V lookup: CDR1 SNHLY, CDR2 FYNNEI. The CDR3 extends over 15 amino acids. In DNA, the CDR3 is TGTGCCAGCAGTGAAAGGCCCTACTCTCCTTACGAGCAGTACTTC. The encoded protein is CASSERPYSPYEQYF. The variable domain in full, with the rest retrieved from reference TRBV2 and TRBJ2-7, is EPEVTQTPSHQVTQMGQEVILRCVPISNHLYFYWYRQILGQKVEFLVSFYNNEISEKSEIFDDQFSVERPDGSNFTLKIRSTKLEDSAMYFCASSERPYSPYEQYFGPGTRLTVT.

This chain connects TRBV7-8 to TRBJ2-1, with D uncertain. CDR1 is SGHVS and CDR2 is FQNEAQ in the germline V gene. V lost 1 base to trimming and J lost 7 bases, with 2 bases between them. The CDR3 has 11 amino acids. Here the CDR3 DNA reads TGTGCCAGCAGCTTAGGGAATGAGCAGTTCTTC. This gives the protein CASSLGNEQFF. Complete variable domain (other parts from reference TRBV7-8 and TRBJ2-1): GAGVSQSPRYKVAKRGQDVALRCDPISGHVSLFWYQQALGQGPEFLTYFQNEAQLDKSGLPSDRFFAERPEGSVSTLKIQRTQQEDSAVYLCASSLGNEQFFGPGTRLTVL.

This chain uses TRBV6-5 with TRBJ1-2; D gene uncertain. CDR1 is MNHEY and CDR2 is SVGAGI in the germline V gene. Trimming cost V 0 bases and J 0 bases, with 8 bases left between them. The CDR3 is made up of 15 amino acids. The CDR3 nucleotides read TGTGCCAGCAGTTACTCGGGCGGGGCTAACTATGGCTACACCTTC. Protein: CASSYSGGANYGYTF.

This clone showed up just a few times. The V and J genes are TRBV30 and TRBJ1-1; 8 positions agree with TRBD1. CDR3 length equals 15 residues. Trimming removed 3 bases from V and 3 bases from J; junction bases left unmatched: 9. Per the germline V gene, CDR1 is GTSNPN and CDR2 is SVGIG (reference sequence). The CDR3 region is CAWSGPTGGYTEAFF. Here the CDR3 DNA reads TGTGCCTGGAGCGGCCCTACAGGGGGATACACTGAAGCTTTCTTT.

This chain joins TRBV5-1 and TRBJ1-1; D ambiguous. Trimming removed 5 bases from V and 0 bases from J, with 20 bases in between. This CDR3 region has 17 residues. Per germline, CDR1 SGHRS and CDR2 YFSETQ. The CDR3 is CASRSDRGALLNTEAFF. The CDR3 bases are TGCGCCAGCAGATCGGACCGGGGAGCACTCCTGAACACTGAAGCTTTCTTT.

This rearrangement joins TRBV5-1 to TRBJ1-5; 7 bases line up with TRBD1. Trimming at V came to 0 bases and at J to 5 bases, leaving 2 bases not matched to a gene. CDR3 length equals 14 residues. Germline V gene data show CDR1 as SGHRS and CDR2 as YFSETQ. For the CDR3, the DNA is TGCGCCAGCAGCTTGGCCACAGGGGATCAGCCCCAGCATTTT. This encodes CASSLATGDQPQHF.

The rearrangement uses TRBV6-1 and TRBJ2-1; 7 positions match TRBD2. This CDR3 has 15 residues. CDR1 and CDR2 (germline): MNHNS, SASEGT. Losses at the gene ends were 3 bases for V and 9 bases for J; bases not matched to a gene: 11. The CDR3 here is CASSEAFGGRAEQFF. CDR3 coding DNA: TGTGCCAGCAGTGAGGCTTTCGGAGGGAGGGCTGAGCAGTTCTTC.

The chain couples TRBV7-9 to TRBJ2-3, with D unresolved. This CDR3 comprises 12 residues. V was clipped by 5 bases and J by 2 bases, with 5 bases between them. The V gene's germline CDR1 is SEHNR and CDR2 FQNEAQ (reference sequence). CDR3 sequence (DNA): TGTGCCAGCAGCCCGTCCACAGATACGCAGTATTTT. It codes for CASSPSTDTQYF.